This TCR beta chain was obtained from a study of long-term antiretroviral therapy in people with HIV. The study used samples holding about 0.85-10 million cryopreserved PBMC before DNA extraction. At survey level, the immunoSEQ assay was run in its v3.0 version. Assay: immunoSEQ multiplex PCR; the TCRdb copy retains only in-frame clones and omits some. The table includes about 18,000 clones, roughly 91% detected once. In germline, CDR1 is SSHAT, CDR2 FNYEAQ (reference sequence). V was pared by 5 bases and J by 5 bases, with 6 bases between. The CDR3 totals 11 residues. Findings and caveats of the study: The study found narrower CDR3 length ranges in HIV repertoires than in controls. Transplant-donor-level diversity was not reached after ART, though diversity increased.

This clone has a single count. Its target is not known. V is TRBV7-7 and J is TRBJ2-5, with D unresolved. The starting material was unsorted PBMCs, obtained 3 years after starting antiretroviral therapy. The sequence was obtained from a man over 45 with HIV. This chain's CDR3 is CASSAGETQYF. The CDR3 DNA reads TGTGCCAGCAGCGCTGGGGAGACCCAGTACTTC.